Listed below are T cell receptor beta chains from one sample, sequenced in a study of OX40 agonist ivuxolimab in advanced cancers. The method was immunoSEQ multiplex PCR; TCRdb's version includes in-frame clones alone and lacks a portion of them. This table holds fewer than 80,000 clones, over 65% found once. This material consisted of CD4+ or CD8+ T cells sorted from blood, taken in a trial of the OX40 agonist ivuxolimab. These receptors were obtained from an adult with an advanced solid tumor such as melanoma, head and neck, liver or kidney cancer. CDR3s include the opening cysteine and the closing phenylalanine or tryptophan. The D gene is left open where the match is weak. Size values are once, few and many counts, or a class for expanded clones, and some rows have none.

D	V	J	size	length	DNA	CDR3
NA	TRBV5-1	TRBJ2-7	NA	13	TGCGCCAGCAGCCCTGACAGGAGAGGCGAGCAGTACTTC	CASSPDRRGEQYF
NA	TRBV7-8	TRBJ2-2	NA	15	TGTGCCAGCAATCGGGGGCGCAGGGAGTCCGGGGAGCTGTTTTTT	CASNRGRRESGELFF
TRBD2	TRBV5-5	TRBJ2-2	NA	15	TGTGCCAGCAGCTTAGGGACTAGTCCCACCGGGGAGCTGTTTTTT	CASSLGTSPTGELFF
TRBD1	TRBV5-1	TRBJ2-3	NA	14	TGCGCCAGCAGCCGGGACAGCAGCACAGATACGCAGTATTTT	CASSRDSSTDTQYF
TRBD1	TRBV2	TRBJ1-5	NA	12	TGTGCCAGCCAGGGGGCTGGTCAGCCCCAGCATTTT	CASQGAGQPQHF
NA	TRBV7-9	TRBJ2-3	NA	15	TGTGCCAGCAGCCCTACTCAGACCGGCACAGATACGCAGTATTTT	CASSPTQTGTDTQYF
NA	TRBV7-2	TRBJ2-1	once	16	TGTGCCAGCAGCTTAAACCCGACGGCCTCCTACAATGAGCAGTTCTTC	CASSLNPTASYNEQFF
NA	TRBV10-2	TRBJ2-1	once	13	TGCGCCAGCAGTGAGCCACTCTATTATGAGCAGTTCTTC	CASSEPLYYEQFF
NA	TRBV4-3	TRBJ2-7	NA	17	TGCGCCAGCAGCCAAGATCACCGGCTTACGCTCTCCTACGAGCAGTACTTC	CASSQDHRLTLSYEQYF
NA	TRBV11-2	TRBJ2-7	NA	14	TGTGCCAGCAGCTTTCTCCGCAGGGGAGGCGAGCAGTACTTC	CASSFLRRGGEQYF
TRBD1	TRBV10-3	TRBJ2-5	NA	13	TGTGCCATCAGTTGGGACAGACAAGAGACCCAGTACTTC	CAISWDRQETQYF